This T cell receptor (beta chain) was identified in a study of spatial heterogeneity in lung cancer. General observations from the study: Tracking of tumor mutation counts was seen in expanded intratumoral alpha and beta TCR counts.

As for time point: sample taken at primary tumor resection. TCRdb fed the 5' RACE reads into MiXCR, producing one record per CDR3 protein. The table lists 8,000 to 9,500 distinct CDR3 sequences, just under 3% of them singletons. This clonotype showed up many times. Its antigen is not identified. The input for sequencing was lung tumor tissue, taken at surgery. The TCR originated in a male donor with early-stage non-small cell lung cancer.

CDR3 in DNA: TGTGCCAGCAGTCCAGTGTTCACCCAAGAGACCCAGTACTTC. Residues: CASSPVFTQETQYF. The V call is TRBV6-5, the J call TRBJ2-5; D gene uncertain. Germline V gene sequence: CDR1 MNHEY, CDR2 SVGAGI. With 5 bases removed from V and 1 base from J, the gap between germline ends came to 11 bases. This CDR3 spans 14 amino acids.